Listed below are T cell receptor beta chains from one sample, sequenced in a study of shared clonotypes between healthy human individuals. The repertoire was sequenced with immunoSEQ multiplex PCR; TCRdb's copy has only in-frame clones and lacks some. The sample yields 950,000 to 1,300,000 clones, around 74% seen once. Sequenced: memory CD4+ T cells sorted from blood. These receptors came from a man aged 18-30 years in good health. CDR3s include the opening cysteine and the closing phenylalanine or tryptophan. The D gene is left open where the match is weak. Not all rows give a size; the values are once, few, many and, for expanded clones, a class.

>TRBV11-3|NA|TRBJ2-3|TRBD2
CASSLGAGGRWDTQYF
TGTGCCAGCAGCTTAGGGGCTGGCGGGAGGTGGGATACGCAGTATTTT
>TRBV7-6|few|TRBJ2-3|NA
CASSSVGDPLSTQYF
TGTGCCAGCAGCTCTGTGGGGGACCCTCTTAGTACGCAGTATTTT
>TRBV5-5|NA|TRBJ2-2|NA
CASSLSGGELFF
TGTGCCAGCAGCTTGTCCGGCGGGGAGCTGTTTTTT
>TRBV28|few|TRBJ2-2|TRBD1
CASSVISGTGFGELFF
TGTGCCAGCAGTGTCATATCCGGGACAGGGTTCGGGGAGCTGTTTTTT
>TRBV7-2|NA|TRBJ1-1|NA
CASRDSTNTEAFF
TGTGCCAGCAGAGACTCCACGAACACTGAAGCTTTCTTT
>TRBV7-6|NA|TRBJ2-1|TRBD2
CASSSGTTPPNEQFF
TGTGCCAGCAGCTCGGGGACTACGCCGCCCAATGAGCAGTTCTTC
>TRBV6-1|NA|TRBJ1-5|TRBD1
CASSRDRGNQPQHF
TGTGCCAGCAGCCGGGACAGGGGAAATCAGCCCCAGCATTTT
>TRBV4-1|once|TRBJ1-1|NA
CASSHETGWATEAFF
TGCGCCAGCAGCCACGAAACAGGGTGGGCCACTGAAGCTTTCTTT
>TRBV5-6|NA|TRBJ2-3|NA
CASSLGFGVTDTQYF
TGTGCCAGCAGCCTGGGATTTGGGGTGACAGATACGCAGTATTTT
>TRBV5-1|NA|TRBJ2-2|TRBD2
CASSFSERGVAGELFF
TGCGCCAGCAGCTTTTCCGAGCGGGGGGTAGCCGGGGAGCTGTTTTTT
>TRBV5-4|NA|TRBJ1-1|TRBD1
CASSPPAGGTEAFF
TGTGCCAGCAGCCCCCCGGCAGGGGGCACTGAAGCTTTCTTT
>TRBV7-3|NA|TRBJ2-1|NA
CASSPRTKSSYNEQFF
TGTGCCAGCAGCCCCAGGACCAAAAGCTCCTACAATGAGCAGTTCTTC
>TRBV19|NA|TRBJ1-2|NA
CASRMVGAAYGYTF
TGTGCCAGTCGGATGGTCGGGGCGGCCTATGGTTACACCTTC
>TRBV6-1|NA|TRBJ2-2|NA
CASSVRLANTGELFF
TGTGCCAGCAGTGTTCGGCTAGCGAACACCGGGGAGCTGTTTTTT
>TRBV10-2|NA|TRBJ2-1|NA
CASSERQGIKNEQFF
TGCGCCAGCAGTGAGCGGCAGGGAATAAAGAATGAGCAGTTCTTC
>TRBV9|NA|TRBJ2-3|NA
CASSVVGKTDTQYF
TGTGCCAGCAGCGTAGTAGGGAAAACAGATACGCAGTATTTT
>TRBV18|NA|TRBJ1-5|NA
CASSPQGPYSNQPQHF
TGTGCCAGCTCACCTCAGGGGCCATATAGCAATCAGCCCCAGCATTTT
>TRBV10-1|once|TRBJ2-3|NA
CASSRDTSTDTQYF
TGCGCCAGCAGCCGGGACACCAGCACAGATACGCAGTATTTT
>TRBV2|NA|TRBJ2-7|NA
CASSEGRPAYEQYF
TGTGCCAGCAGTGAAGGCAGGCCGGCCTACGAGCAGTACTTC
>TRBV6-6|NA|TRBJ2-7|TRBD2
CASSYSSRGDYEQYF
TGTGCCAGCAGTTACTCGAGCCGGGGGGACTACGAGCAGTACTTC
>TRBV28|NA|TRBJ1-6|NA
CASSLAGGAGNSPLHF
TGTGCCAGCAGTTTAGCGGGGGGCGCGGGGAATTCACCCCTCCACTTT
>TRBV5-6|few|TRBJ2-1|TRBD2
CASNPSGRTYNEQFF
TGTGCCAGCAACCCTAGCGGGAGAACCTACAATGAGCAGTTCTTC
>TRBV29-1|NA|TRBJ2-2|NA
CSVEEGGRGSGELFF
TGCAGCGTTGAAGAGGGAGGCCGGGGGAGCGGGGAGCTGTTTTTT
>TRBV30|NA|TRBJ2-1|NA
CAWRLWGEQFF
TGTGCCTGGAGGTTGTGGGGGGAGCAGTTCTTC
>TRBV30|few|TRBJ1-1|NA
CAWGPMTSKNTEAFF
TGTGCCTGGGGTCCGATGACAAGCAAGAACACTGAAGCTTTCTTT
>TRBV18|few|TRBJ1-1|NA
CASSIRDTEAFF
TGTGCCAGCTCGATTAGGGACACTGAAGCTTTCTTT
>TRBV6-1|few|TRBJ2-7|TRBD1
CASSEGQGSYEQYF
TGTGCCAGCAGTGAAGGACAGGGGTCCTACGAGCAGTACTTC
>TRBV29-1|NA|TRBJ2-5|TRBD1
CSVRGTVGDQETQYF
TGCAGCGTGCGAGGGACAGTGGGGGATCAAGAGACCCAGTACTTC
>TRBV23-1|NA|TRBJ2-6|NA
CASSQEDSGANVLTF
TGCGCCAGCAGTCAAGAAGACTCTGGGGCCAACGTCCTGACTTTC
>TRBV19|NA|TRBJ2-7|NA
CASGGGGQGAPEQYF
TGTGCCAGTGGCGGGGGGGGACAGGGAGCCCCCGAGCAGTACTTC
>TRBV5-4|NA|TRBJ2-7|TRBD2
CASSRRTSGTYEQYF
TGTGCCAGCAGCCGTAGGACTAGCGGAACCTACGAGCAGTACTTC
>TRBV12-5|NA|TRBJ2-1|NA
CASGLRMLADPRSYNEQFF
TGTGCTAGTGGCCTCCGTATGCTAGCTGATCCTCGCTCCTACAATGAGCAGTTCTTC
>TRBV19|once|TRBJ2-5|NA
CASSISGGIATQYF
TGTGCCAGTAGTATTTCAGGAGGTATCGCGACCCAGTACTTC
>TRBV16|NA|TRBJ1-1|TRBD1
CASTQGVRVNTEAFF
TGTGCCAGCACCCAGGGGGTGAGGGTGAACACTGAAGCTTTCTTT
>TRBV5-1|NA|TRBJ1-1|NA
CASSLSSLGGAEAFF
TGCGCCAGCAGCTTGAGTTCCCTCGGGGGTGCTGAAGCTTTCTTT
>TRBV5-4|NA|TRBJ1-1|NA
CASSLRGVTPEAFF
TGTGCCAGCAGCTTGAGAGGGGTGACGCCTGAAGCTTTCTTT
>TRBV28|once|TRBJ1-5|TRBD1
CASSLQGTGGYSNQPQHF
TGTGCCAGCAGTTTACAAGGGACAGGGGGGTATAGCAATCAGCCCCAGCATTTT
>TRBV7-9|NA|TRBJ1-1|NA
CASSPAGQGFYAFF
TGTGCCAGCAGCCCTGCCGGGCAGGGTTTCTACGCTTTCTTT
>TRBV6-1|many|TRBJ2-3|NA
CASSPGQPRDTQYF
TGTGCCAGCAGTCCTGGTCAGCCTCGAGATACGCAGTATTTT
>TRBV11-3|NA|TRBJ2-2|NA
CASSLVTNTGELFF
TGTGCCAGCAGCTTAGTAACGAACACCGGGGAGCTGTTTTTT
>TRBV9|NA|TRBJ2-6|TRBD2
CASSLERAGASGANVLTF
TGTGCCAGCAGCCTTGAAAGAGCGGGAGCGTCTGGGGCCAACGTCCTGACTTTC
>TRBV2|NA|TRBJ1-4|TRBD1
CASSARTGGNEKLFF
TGTGCCAGCAGTGCCCGGACAGGTGGGAATGAAAAACTGTTTTTT
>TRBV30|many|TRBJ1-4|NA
CAWIGATTNEKLFF
TGTGCCTGGATCGGGGCTACAACTAATGAAAAACTGTTTTTT
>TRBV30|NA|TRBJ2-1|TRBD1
CAWSRGPYNEQFF
TGTGCCTGGAGCAGGGGGCCCTACAATGAGCAGTTCTTC
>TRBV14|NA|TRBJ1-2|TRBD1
CASSQDGTGTRGYTF
TGTGCCAGCAGCCAAGATGGGACAGGGACTCGAGGCTACACCTTC
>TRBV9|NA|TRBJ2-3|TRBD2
CASSVTIAGGQDTQYF
TGTGCCAGCAGCGTAACGATTGCGGGGGGGCAAGATACGCAGTATTTT
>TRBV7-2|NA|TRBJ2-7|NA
CASSTNLASYEQYF
TGTGCCAGCAGCACGAACCTGGCCTCCTACGAGCAGTACTTC
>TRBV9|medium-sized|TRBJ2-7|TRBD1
CASSVSPGTGEGEQYF
TGTGCCAGCAGCGTGAGCCCCGGGACAGGGGAGGGCGAGCAGTACTTC
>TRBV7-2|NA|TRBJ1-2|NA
CASSPDGLGGYTF
TGTGCCAGCAGCCCGGACGGTTTGGGTGGCTACACCTTC
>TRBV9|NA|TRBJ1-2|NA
CASSVDGNRNYGYTF
TGTGCCAGCAGCGTAGATGGCAACCGAAACTATGGCTACACCTTC
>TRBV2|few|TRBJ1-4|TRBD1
CASTGGQVEKLFF
TGTGCCAGCACCGGAGGACAGGTTGAAAAACTGTTTTTT